What follows are 5 T cell receptor beta chains derived from one specimen sequenced in a study of radiotherapy plus CTLA-4 blockade in lung cancer. Clones were sequenced by immunoSEQ multiplex PCR, and TCRdb holds only the in-frame ones, with some missing. The data contain some 32,000 clones, 80% to 90% of them singletons. This specimen was peripheral blood, taken from a patient treated with radiotherapy plus ipilimumab. These receptors were taken from a human donor with non-small cell lung cancer that progressed on radiotherapy plus ipilimumab.

The CDR3 sequence is CASSMYDNPGRETQYF. For the CDR3, the DNA is TGTGCCAGTAGTATGTACGACAACCCTGGGAGGGAGACCCAGTACTTC. This chain connects TRBV19 to TRBJ2-5; TRBD2 might be the D (6 bases). The CDR3 runs 16 residues. V was cut by 3 bases and J by 5 bases, with 19 bases left in between. Germline V gene sequence: CDR1 LNHDA, CDR2 SQIVND (reference sequence). Full variable domain (rest looked up from reference TRBV19 and TRBJ2-5): DGGITQSPKYLFRKEGQNVTLSCEQNLNHDAMYWYRQDPGQGLRLIYYSQIVNDFQKGDIAEGYSVSREKKESFPLTVTSAQKNPTAFYLCASSMYDNPGRETQYFGPGTRLLVL.

V gene TRBV4-1 combines with J gene TRBJ2-3; 8 nucleotides agree with TRBD2. Germline V gene sequence: CDR1 MGHRA, CDR2 YSYEKL. This CDR3 comprises 16 residues. The V and J ends lost 2 bases and 2 bases, in that order; junction bases with no gene match: 6. As DNA, the CDR3 is TGCGCCAGCAGCCAAAGCGGCGGGGGGTTCACAGATACGCAGTATTTT. Translating gives CASSQSGGGFTDTQYF.

This rearrangement joins TRBV10-3 to TRBJ1-5; D is unclear. This CDR3 region has 15 residues. Germline V gene sequence: CDR1 ENHRY, CDR2 SYGVKD. The V end was cut by 4 bases, the J end by 3 bases, with 13 bases between. This CDR3 is CAISGDMAPNQPQHF. In DNA form, the CDR3 reads TGTGCCATCAGTGGAGACATGGCCCCCAATCAGCCCCAGCATTTT.

V is TRBV19 and J is TRBJ2-1; TRBD1 agrees at 8 bases. This CDR3 has 16 residues. Unmatched junction bases numbered 6, after V lost 4 bases and J lost 1 base. Per germline, CDR1 LNHDA and CDR2 SQIVND (reference sequence). DNA of the CDR3: TGTGCCAGTAGTAAACCGGGACAGGTATCCTACAATGAGCAGTTCTTC. Translation gives CASSKPGQVSYNEQFF.

The chain recombines TRBV10-2 with TRBJ2-7, with 9 bases identical to TRBD1. The CDR3 totals 15 residues. V shed 3 bases and J 2 bases; nucleotides not matched to a gene: 5. Per the germline V gene, CDR1 is WSHSY and CDR2 is SAAADI. CDR3 protein: CASSERTGVTYEQYF. The CDR3 bases are TGCGCCAGCAGTGAAAGGACAGGGGTCACCTACGAGCAGTACTTC.